Listed below are T cell receptor beta chains from one sample, sequenced in a study of blood T cell repertoires in COVID-19. Method: immunoSEQ multiplex PCR; TCRdb's copy keeps in-frame clones and lacks some. The sample holds about 280,000 clones, 85% seen once. The sample taken for sequencing was PBMCs or T cells enriched from blood (not recorded which). Source of these receptors: a woman between 45 and 60 years old who had recovered from COVID-19. Both conserved end residues are part of each CDR3.

>TRBJ2-3|TRBV3-1/TRBV3-2
CASSHPRLAGGQDTQYF
>TRBJ2-7|TRBV6-1
CASSEDRGTGYYEQYF
>TRBJ1-4|TRBV6-6
CASSLLDRDEKLFF
>TRBJ1-5|TRBV6-5
CASSPGRAGNQPQHF
>TRBJ1-1|TRBV5-5
CASSLKGLNRVGLDTEAFF
>TRBJ2-5|TRBV6-5
CASSYSGTQETQYF
>TRBJ2-7|TRBV11-2
CASSSAAGQYF
>TRBJ1-5|TRBV6-6
CASSPQVTPYSNQPQHF
>TRBJ2-7|TRBV30
CAWRWGNLYEQYF
>TRBJ2-7|TRBV20-1
CSARGEYEQYF
>TRBJ1-1|TRBV10-1
CASRDSLNTEAFF
>TRBJ2-1|TRBV5-6
CASSLASWSRGEQFF
>TRBJ2-3|TRBV29-1
CSVVASGIQGNTDTQYF
>TRBJ1-1|TRBV6-1
CASSEAGGSAEAFF
>TRBJ1-2|TRBV18
CASSGGQNYGYTF
>TRBJ2-5|TRBV19
CASRKVGGQETQYF
>TRBJ1-1|TRBV3-1/TRBV3-2
CASSQRDRGTEAFF
>TRBJ2-1|TRBV6-4
CASSVQGSYNEQFF
>TRBJ2-3|TRBV5-1
CASSLARGAGDTQYF
>TRBJ2-2|TRBV7-8
CASSLGARTGNTGELFF
>TRBJ2-1|TRBV11-2
CASSLDGGLSYNEQFF
>TRBJ1-2|TRBV5-4
CASSSETGVQGYTF
>TRBJ2-2|TRBV4-1
CASSQAGRNTGELFF
>TRBJ2-5|TRBV11-1
CASSLRGKETQYF
>TRBJ1-3|TRBV5-1
CASSLSLRETGNTIYF
>TRBJ2-5|TRBV23-1
CASSQPRGTSGFETQYF
>TRBJ1-5|TRBV18
CASLSDRNQPQHF
>TRBJ1-2|TRBV5-6
CASRNTGQGLYGYTF
>TRBJ1-5|TRBV18
CASSGQSNQPQHF
>TRBJ1-2|TRBV5-4
CASSSPLRQQSNYGYTF
>TRBJ1-2|TRBV6-2/TRBV6-3
CASSPGGNNYGYTF
>TRBJ2-3|TRBV30
CAWSGGNTQYF
>TRBJ2-7|TRBV18
CASSPPASGSRVDEQYF
>TRBJ2-7|TRBV11-2
CASSFRGMGPYEQYF
>TRBJ1-5|TRBV7-2
CASSQRRDGQPQHF
>TRBJ2-7|TRBV18
CASSPPGSRGAYEQYF
>TRBJ2-3|TRBV9
CASSVLQGGSTDTQYF
>TRBJ1-1|TRBV18
CASSPRTANTEAFF
>TRBJ1-3|TRBV9
CASSAEGGRSSGNTIYF
>TRBJ1-5|TRBV19
CAGSRGTGGNQPQHF
>TRBJ2-1|TRBV11-2
CASSLSAQAGFRTYNEQFF
>TRBJ1-1|TRBV28
CASSLYPSGLNTEAFF
>TRBJ2-5|TRBV9
CASSAGLAGGETQYF
>TRBJ1-4|TRBV27
CASSSQQGLDEKLFF
>TRBJ2-5|TRBV7-2
CASSPLRWETQYF
>TRBJ2-1|TRBV27
CASSPYGSGSAYNEQFF
>TRBJ2-1|TRBV3-1/TRBV3-2
CASSPTRSSYNEQFF
>TRBJ1-3|TRBV28
CASSLGSVGRLGNTIYF
>TRBJ1-5|TRBV5-1
CASSNIFTLGGNQPQHF
>TRBJ2-3|TRBV19
CASSIAGRYTDTQYF
>TRBJ1-1|TRBV30
CAWSDTGTGNTEAFF
>TRBJ1-4|TRBV28
CASAPSSGLWLFF
>TRBJ2-7|TRBV7-2
CASSSRARGSYEQYF